One T cell receptor beta chain is described in this entry. Original data processing: Amplification of reference gene primers provided the estimated nucleated cell counts. Sequencing used immunoSEQ multiplex PCR; TCRdb keeps in-frame clones, though not all of them. Clonal size and the V and J genes are those of that table, whereas D and trimming came from the DNA. Of more than 200,000 clones listed, approximately 91% are singletons. J lost 7 bases, V lost 4 bases, and 6 bases had no gene match. Germline V lookup: CDR1 SGHRS, CDR2 YFSETQ. The CDR3 spans 15 residues. These data belong to a study of blood T cell repertoires in COVID-19. The overall study: Donors in the United States, Italy and Spain gave samples during acute or convalescent COVID-19. T cells, B-cell-depleted T cells, or PBMCs provided the cDNA or gDNA that served as material.

The sample comprised peripheral blood. This TCR was sampled from a woman aged 60-70 years with acute or convalescent COVID-19. This sequence joins TRBV5-1 and TRBJ2-1; 12 nucleotides line up with TRBD2. CDR3 in amino acids: CASSPTSGSGNEQFF. The CDR3 nucleotides read TGCGCCAGCAGCCCGACTAGCGGGAGTGGGAATGAGCAGTTCTTC.